The rows below give T cell receptor beta chains drawn from one sample of a study of patients and donors after allogeneic stem cell transplantation. Using its own MiXCR run on the RT-PCR reads, TCRdb lists one record per CDR3 protein. The sample has fewer than 250,000 distinct CDR3 sequences, roughly an eighth seen once; the top ten hold approximately 10%. The sequencing input was blood, either unsorted or a sorted T cell fraction (not recorded which). Source of these receptors: a human donor who was either an allogeneic HSCT recipient or a stem cell or donor lymphocyte infusion donor (not recorded which). It is not recorded whose cells these are; they may come from a transplant donor. The CDR3 runs from the conserved cysteine through the conserved F or W. A D gene is named only where the DNA matches it firmly. The size of a clone is reported for some rows only, either as once, few or many, or as a class for expanded clones.

clone size,D gene,J gene,V gene,CDR3 DNA,CDR3 protein
few,.,TRBJ1-2,TRBV10-2,TGCGCCAGCAGTGAGTCCGGCACCCATGGCTACACCTTC,CASSESGTHGYTF
many,TRBD2,TRBJ2-3,TRBV24-1,TGTGCCACCAGGACTAGCAGCACAGATACGCAGTATTTT,CATRTSSTDTQYF
.,.,TRBJ2-1,TRBV7-6,TGTGCCAGCAGCTTTACAAAATCCGGCAATGAGCAGTTCTTC,CASSFTKSGNEQFF
.,TRBD1,TRBJ2-5,TRBV24-1,TGTGCCACCAGTTCAAGGGGGCTGGAGACCCAGTACTTC,CATSSRGLETQYF
.,.,TRBJ1-2,TRBV5-1,TGCGCCAGCAGCCCCGGCGTGCGGGGGGCCGGCTATGGCTACACCTTC,CASSPGVRGAGYGYTF
few,.,TRBJ2-3,TRBV7-8,TGTGCCAGCAGCCTAGGGGACCTCTACACAGATACGCAGTATTTT,CASSLGDLYTDTQYF
.,.,TRBJ1-4,TRBV4-3,TGCGCCAGCAGCCCAGAAATAGCTAATGAAAAACTGTTTTTT,CASSPEIANEKLFF
.,TRBD1,TRBJ2-7,TRBV27,TGTGCCAGCAGTTTCCAGGGGACAGGGAACTACGAGCAGTACTTC,CASSFQGTGNYEQYF
few,TRBD2,TRBJ2-1,TRBV18,TGTGCCAGCTCACCCCCCAGCGGGAGGAGGTGGGATGAGCAGTTCTTC,CASSPPSGRRWDEQFF
many,.,TRBJ2-7,TRBV19,TGTGCCAGTAGTATCGGGGGCCCCGACAGAAACTACGAGCAGTACTTC,CASSIGGPDRNYEQYF
.,.,TRBJ2-3,TRBV30,TGTGCCTGGAGACTAGCTTTGACTGATACGCAGTATTTT,CAWRLALTDTQYF
.,TRBD2,TRBJ2-3,TRBV30,TGTGCCTGGAGTGAGAGGCTAGCGGGGAAGAATACGCAGTATTTT,CAWSERLAGKNTQYF
.,.,TRBJ1-5,TRBV18,TGTGCCAGCTCACCAGGCCGAATGGACCAGCCCCAGCATTTT,CASSPGRMDQPQHF
.,.,TRBJ1-3,TRBV18,TGTGCCAGCTCACCCAAGATTCCAGGACAGCAAGTCTCTGGAAACACCATATATTTT,CASSPKIPGQQVSGNTIYF
many,TRBD2,TRBJ2-7,TRBV5-1,TGCGCCAGCAGTGAGAGCACTAGCGGGAGAGGGACCTACGAGCAGTACTTC,CASSESTSGRGTYEQYF
.,.,TRBJ2-3,TRBV27,TGTGCCAGCAGTTTCCTGCTGACAACCCGGGTGACAGATACGCAGTATTTT,CASSFLLTTRVTDTQYF
many,.,TRBJ1-4,TRBV12-3/TRBV12-4,TGTGCCAGCACCGGGGGCCAGTACGGGGAAAAACTGTTTTTT,CASTGGQYGEKLFF
once,.,TRBJ1-1,TRBV3-1,TGTGCCAGCAGCCAAATGGACAACACTGAAGCTTTCTTT,CASSQMDNTEAFF
many,TRBD1,TRBJ1-5,TRBV6-1,TGTGCCAGCAGCTTCACAGGGGATCAGCCCCAGCATTTT,CASSFTGDQPQHF
many,.,TRBJ2-3,TRBV3-1,TGTGCCAGCAGCCAAGCCGGGACTCCGCAGTATTTT,CASSQAGTPQYF
few,.,TRBJ2-5,TRBV20-1,TGCAGTGCTAGAGCGCGAGGGGAGACCCAGTACTTC,CSARARGETQYF
few,TRBD1,TRBJ1-2,TRBV2,TGTGCCAGCAGACTAACAGGGGCGGTCGGCTACACCTTC,CASRLTGAVGYTF
.,TRBD1,TRBJ1-1,TRBV6-1,TGTGCCAGCAGGCGAGGGGGGACAGACAACACTGAAGCTTTCTTT,CASRRGGTDNTEAFF
few,.,TRBJ1-2,TRBV25-1,TGTGCCAGCAGTGAATATCTAGGTTCTAACTATGGCTACACCTTC,CASSEYLGSNYGYTF
few,.,TRBJ1-2,TRBV4-3,TGCGCCAGCAGTCAAGGAGGAAGTATCGGTGGCTACACCTTC,CASSQGGSIGGYTF
many,TRBD2,TRBJ2-4,TRBV24-1,TGTGCCACCAATAGGACTAGGGCCAAAAACATTCAGTACTTC,CATNRTRAKNIQYF
.,TRBD2,TRBJ2-3,TRBV4-2,TGTGCCAGCAGCCAAGACTCTCGCGGGGGACGAGATACGCAGTATTTT,CASSQDSRGGRDTQYF
few,TRBD2,TRBJ2-1,TRBV9,TGTGCCAGCAGCGCAAGGTCCAGCGGACTAGCGGGGGGCAATGAGCAGTTCTTC,CASSARSSGLAGGNEQFF
.,.,TRBJ1-5,TRBV7-9,TGTGCCAGCAGCTTAGGGAGCGTTATCAATCAGCCCCAGCATTTT,CASSLGSVINQPQHF
.,TRBD1,TRBJ2-2,TRBV12-3/TRBV12-4,TGTGCCAGCAGGATGACAGGGAAGAACACCGGGGAGCTGTTTTTT,CASRMTGKNTGELFF
.,TRBD1,TRBJ1-2,TRBV7-9,TGTGCCAGCAGCTTAGCCAGGAACAGGGGCGACTATTTCTACACCTTC,CASSLARNRGDYFYTF
.,.,TRBJ1-1,TRBV19,TGTGCCAGTGAAGCGAAGACTGAAGCTTTCTTT,CASEAKTEAFF
few,TRBD1,TRBJ2-3,TRBV20-1,TGCAGTACCCGGGACAGGGGGTCAGGGTCGCAGTATTTT,CSTRDRGSGSQYF
few,.,TRBJ1-2,TRBV6-1,TGTGCCAGCAGCCGGGACGCGGACTATGGCTACACCTTC,CASSRDADYGYTF
.,TRBD2,TRBJ2-1,TRBV12-3/TRBV12-4,TGTGCCAGCAGTCCCCTTTGGCGGGGGGACAATGAGCAGTTCTTC,CASSPLWRGDNEQFF
many,.,TRBJ2-1,TRBV19,TGTGCCAGTAGTAGGGGGCAGAACTCCTACAATGAGCAGTTCTTC,CASSRGQNSYNEQFF
.,.,TRBJ1-1,TRBV20-1,TGCAGTGCCCCAACACTTGTTCTGCAGGGCACTGAAGCTTTCTTT,CSAPTLVLQGTEAFF
.,TRBD1,TRBJ2-4,TRBV6-1,TGTGCCAGCAGTATACAGGGGGGCGGGGACATTCAGTACTTC,CASSIQGGGDIQYF
.,TRBD2,TRBJ2-5,TRBV15,TGTGCCACCTCACTAGCGGGCTCGGAGGGCCAGTACTTC,CATSLAGSEGQYF
few,.,TRBJ2-3,TRBV4-1,TGCGCCAGCAGCCAAGAACAGGGTTCGGGCACAGATACGCAGTATTTT,CASSQEQGSGTDTQYF
many,.,TRBJ1-3,TRBV7-9,TGTGCCAGCAGCTTAGACGGTGGAAACACCATATATTTT,CASSLDGGNTIYF
.,TRBD1,TRBJ1-6,TRBV3-1,TGTGCCAGCAGCCAAAGGACAGGGGGTAATAATTCACCCCTCCACTTT,CASSQRTGGNNSPLHF
.,TRBD1,TRBJ1-2,TRBV12-5,TGTGCTAGTGGCTCGGGACAGGGACGGGGCTACACCTTC,CASGSGQGRGYTF
few,.,TRBJ1-4,TRBV19,TGTGCCAGTACAGAGGGGTTTGAAAAACTGTTTTTT,CASTEGFEKLFF
.,TRBD2,TRBJ2-1,TRBV12-3/TRBV12-4,TGTGCCAGTACGGGGAGGGACTACAATGAGCAGTTCTTC,CASTGRDYNEQFF
.,.,TRBJ2-2,TRBV7-2,TGTGCCAGCAGCTTAGGACTATGGGGCGCCGGGGAGCTGTTTTTT,CASSLGLWGAGELFF
.,TRBD2,TRBJ2-1,TRBV19,TGTGCCAGTAGTATAGAAGGACTAGTCAATGAGCAGTTCTTC,CASSIEGLVNEQFF
few,TRBD1,TRBJ1-2,TRBV6-1,TGTGCCAGCAGTGAACCCAGGGGGCGGGGCAGAAACTATGGCTACACCTTC,CASSEPRGRGRNYGYTF
few,.,TRBJ1-3,TRBV5-4,TGTGCCAGCAGCTTGACACAGGGAAACACCATATATTTT,CASSLTQGNTIYF
many,.,TRBJ2-6,TRBV5-1,TGCGCCAGCAAGTTCTCTGGGGCCAACGTCCTGACTTTC,CASKFSGANVLTF
many,TRBD1,TRBJ2-7,TRBV20-1,TGCAGTGCTAGAGGATCGACAGGGGTCCACGAGCAGTACTTC,CSARGSTGVHEQYF
few,.,TRBJ1-2,TRBV20-1,TGCAGTGCTAGAGCCCTAGGGTCAGGGTCCTATGGCTACACCTTC,CSARALGSGSYGYTF
few,.,TRBJ2-7,TRBV18,TGTGCCAGCTCATCGGACCTCTACGAGCAGTACTTC,CASSSDLYEQYF
.,TRBD1,TRBJ1-1,TRBV19,TGTGCCCCCGGGTTTGAGAAAGCGAAGGGGGCAGTGCAGGAAAAAGCTTTCTTT,CAPGFEKAKGAVQEKAFF
.,.,TRBJ2-3,TRBV7-8,TGTGCCAGCAGCTCCTCGGCAGTCGCAGATACGCAGTATTTT,CASSSSAVADTQYF
.,TRBD1,TRBJ2-7,TRBV20-1,TGCAGTGCTAGAGACACAGGGGTTAGCTACGAGCAGTACTTC,CSARDTGVSYEQYF
many,TRBD2,TRBJ2-3,TRBV27,TGTGCCAGCAGTTGGGGAGGGCCATCTCCAGATACGCAGTATTTT,CASSWGGPSPDTQYF